The 25 T cell receptor beta chains below were found in one sample sequenced in a study of blood T cell repertoires in COVID-19. Sequencing used immunoSEQ multiplex PCR; TCRdb keeps in-frame clones, though not all of them. The table shows roughly 190,000 clones, with around four fifths occurring only once. Material for sequencing was peripheral blood. These receptors were taken from a woman aged 70-85 years with active or convalescent COVID-19.

The chain recombines TRBV2 with TRBJ1-5; 11 nucleotides line up with TRBD1. The germline V gene has CDR1 SNHLY and CDR2 FYNNEI. V dropped 6 bases and J dropped 0; count of bases not matched to a gene: 7. This CDR3 is built from 17 residues. The CDR3 DNA reads TGTGCCAGCAGACCGGGACAGGGGGTTGATAGCAATCAGCCCCAGCATTTT. As protein: CASRPGQGVDSNQPQHF. Supplemented by reference TRBV2 and TRBJ1-5, the full variable domain reads EPEVTQTPSHQVTQMGQEVILRCVPISNHLYFYWYRQILGQKVEFLVSFYNNEISEKSEIFDDQFSVERPDGSNFTLKIRSTKLEDSAMYFCASRPGQGVDSNQPQHFGDGTRLSIL.

The chain combines TRBV20-1 with TRBJ1-2; D not resolved. Trimming left V 3 bases short and J 5 bases short, with 4 bases between. This CDR3 region has 10 residues. Germline V gives CDR1 DFQATT, CDR2 SNEGSKA (reference sequence). The CDR3 is CSARSYGYTF. The CDR3 DNA sequence: TGCAGTGCTAGGAGTTATGGCTACACCTTC.

The V call is TRBV6-1, the J call TRBJ1-2; D is unclear. The CDR3 sequence is 13 residues long. Trimming stripped 0 bases from V and 4 bases from J, with 6 bases between. The germline gives CDR1 MNHNS, CDR2 SASEGT. This chain's CDR3 is CASSEAGGYGYTF. In nucleotides, the CDR3 is TGTGCCAGCAGTGAAGCGGGAGGCTATGGCTACACCTTC.

This chain connects TRBV24-1 to TRBJ2-1; tentatively, D is TRBD2 (6 bases). Germline CDR1 and CDR2: KGHDR and SFDVKD. The CDR3 length is 15 residues. Trimming cost V 5 bases and J 3 bases, with 13 bases left between them. The CDR3 region is CATSGNSGFYNEQFF. In nucleotides, the CDR3 is TGTGCCACCAGTGGGAATAGCGGTTTCTACAATGAGCAGTTCTTC.

The chain couples TRBV5-1 to TRBJ1-1; 9 positions match TRBD1. CDR3 length equals 14 residues. CDR1 and CDR2 from the germline V gene are SGHRS and YFSETQ. Trimming removed 2 bases from V and 4 bases from J; junction bases left unmatched: 3. The CDR3 loop is CASSFGQGPTEAFF. The CDR3 DNA follows: TGCGCCAGCAGCTTCGGACAGGGGCCCACTGAAGCTTTCTTT.

The chain recombines TRBV28 with TRBJ2-7; 11 bases line up with TRBD2. The CDR3 runs 13 residues. Germline CDR1 reads MDHEN; CDR2 reads SYDVKM. Unmatched junction bases numbered 2, after V lost 9 bases and J lost 1 base. The CDR3 sequence: CASLAGGSYEQYF. CDR3 DNA sequence: TGTGCCAGTCTAGCGGGAGGTTCCTACGAGCAGTACTTC.

The J gene is TRBJ1-5, the V gene TRBV6-5; D uncertain. CDR1 and CDR2 from the germline V gene are MNHEY and SVGAGI. This CDR3 is built from 13 residues. Trimming shortened V by 5 bases and J by 8 bases, and 13 bases separated the two germline ends. CDR3 sequence (DNA): TGTGCCAGCAGTCCCAGGACTTCCAAGCCCCAGCATTTT. This sequence encodes CASSPRTSKPQHF.

The DNA of the CDR3 is TGTGCCACCAGCAGAGACAGGGCCTATGAGCAGTTCTTC. Its translation: CATSRDRAYEQFF. V usage is TRBV15 and J usage is TRBJ2-1; TRBD1 is a possible D gene (5 bases). Germline CDR1 reads LNHNV; CDR2 reads YYDKDF (reference sequence). The CDR3 runs 13 residues. Trimming cost V 0 bases and J 8 bases, with 8 bases left between them. Full variable domain (remainder filled in from reference TRBV15 and TRBJ2-1): DAMVIQNPRYQVTQFGKPVTLSCSQTLNHNVMYWYQQKSSQAPKLLFHYYDKDFNNEADTPDNFQSRRPNTSFCFLDIRSPGLGDTAMYLCATSRDRAYEQFFGPGTRLTVL.

V gene TRBV18 combines with J gene TRBJ1-1; 10 bases agree with TRBD1. V lost 3 bases to trimming and J lost 12 bases; unmatched junction nucleotides: 4. Germline V CDR1 and CDR2: KGHSH, LQKENI. The CDR3 covers 12 residues. In DNA form, the CDR3 reads TGTGCCAGCTCACCGGACAGGGGGGGTCCTTTCTTT. It is translated as CASSPDRGGPFF.

The V and J genes are TRBV19 and TRBJ1-2, with 8 nucleotides matching TRBD1. J was trimmed by 8 bases and V by 2 bases; bases with no gene match: 7. There are 14 residues in the CDR3. Germline loops: CDR1 LNHDA, CDR2 SQIVND (reference sequence). This CDR3 is CASSILDRVGGYTF. DNA for the CDR3: TGTGCCAGTAGTATACTGGACAGGGTAGGAGGCTACACCTTC.

The chain couples TRBV18 to TRBJ1-4; D is undetermined. Germline V CDR1 and CDR2: KGHSH, LQKENI. This CDR3 has 15 amino acids. With 3 bases removed from V and 6 bases from J, the gap between germline ends came to 14 bases. CDR3 nucleotides: TGTGCCAGCTCACCCTCTTTGACTGCCTATGAAAAACTGTTTTTT. This gives the protein CASSPSLTAYEKLFF. Full variable domain (outside the CDR3, taken from reference TRBV18 and TRBJ1-4): NAGVMQNPRHLVRRRGQEARLRCSPMKGHSHVYWYRQLPEEGLKFMVYLQKENIIDESGMPKERFSAEFPKEGPSILRIQQVVRGDSAAYFCASSPSLTAYEKLFFGSGTQLSVL.

The rearrangement links TRBV19 to TRBJ1-1; D unclear. Germline CDR1 is LNHDA and CDR2 is SQIVND (reference sequence). The CDR3 loop spans 12 amino acids. Trimming removed 7 bases at V and 1 base at J, with 7 bases between. This CDR3 is CASNHRNTEAFF. The CDR3 DNA reads as TGTGCCAGTAATCACAGGAACACTGAAGCTTTCTTT.

The chain couples TRBV11-2 to TRBJ1-1; 10 bases line up with TRBD1. Losses at the gene ends were 2 bases for V and 10 bases for J; bases not matched to a gene: 7. CDR3 length: 14 amino acids. Germline CDR1 SGHAT, CDR2 FQNNGV. Written as DNA, the CDR3 is TGTGCCAGCAGCTTATTGGGGACAGGGGCTTCAGCTTTCTTT. As protein: CASSLLGTGASAFF.

There are a few counts of this clone. The CDR3 DNA is TGTGCCAGCAGCTGGGCCGGGACAGGGCTCAATTCACCCCTCCACTTT. This codes for CASSWAGTGLNSPLHF. The chain has TRBV7-9 and TRBJ1-6, with 9 positions matching TRBD1. CDR3 size: 16 residues. The V gene end was trimmed by 4 bases and the J gene end by 7 bases; junction bases not matched to a gene: 8. Germline loops: CDR1 SEHNR, CDR2 FQNEAQ (reference sequence). The full variable domain, completed using reference TRBV7-9 and TRBJ1-6, is DTGVSQNPRHKITKRGQNVTFRCDPISEHNRLYWYRQTLGQGPEFLTYFQNEAQLEKSRLLSDRFSAERPKGSFSTLEIQRTEQGDSAMYLCASSWAGTGLNSPLHFGNGTRLTVT.

The chain couples TRBV5-5 to TRBJ2-7; 11 nucleotides line up with TRBD1. V was pared by 4 bases and J by 7 bases, with 10 bases of the junction left unmatched. This CDR3 is built from 15 residues. The V gene's germline CDR1 is SGHKS and CDR2 YYEKEE (reference sequence). CDR3 protein: CASSQWDRGYEEQYF. In DNA, the CDR3 is TGTGCCAGCAGCCAGTGGGACAGGGGGTATGAAGAGCAGTACTTC.

This clone showed up just a few times. The sample contains more than one DNA sequence encoding this CDR3. The rearrangement joins TRBV29-1 to TRBJ2-1; D perhaps matches TRBD1 (5 bases). In germline, CDR1 is SQVTM, CDR2 ANQGSEA. The V gene lost 3 bases and the J gene lost 3 bases, with 6 bases spanning the gap. The CDR3 runs to 12 residues. The CDR3 sequence: CSVDDSYNEQFF. The CDR3 nucleotides are TGCAGCGTTGACGACAGCTACAATGAGCAGTTCTTC.

The count of this clone is one. In nucleotides, the CDR3 is TGTGCCAGCAGCTTAGCCCAAGGGACTAGAAGGAATGAGCAGTTCTTC. Residues: CASSLAQGTRRNEQFF. V gene TRBV11-1 combines with J gene TRBJ2-1, with 8 bases lining up with TRBD2. This CDR3 has 16 amino acids. The J segment lost 7 bases and the V segment lost 0 bases, leaving 8 bases of the junction unmatched. Germline V gene data show CDR1 as SGHAT and CDR2 as FQDESV (reference sequence).

Comments on this clone: Compared with germline, one end of the junction differs, possibly owing to a read error. The chain recombines TRBV12-3 or TRBV12-4 with TRBJ1-5; TRBD1 matches 7 bases. This CDR3 is built from 12 residues. The CDR3 sequence: CASSAVQGGLDF. CDR3 in DNA: TGTGCCAGCAGTGCGGTCCAGGGGGGTTTGGATTTT.

The V call is TRBV9, the J call TRBJ2-7, with 8 bases matching TRBD1. CDR3 size: 12 residues. The trim removed 3 bases at V and 6 bases at J, leaving 2 bases unmatched. From germline, CDR1 is SGDLS and CDR2 YYNGEE. The DNA of the CDR3 is TGTGCCAGCAGCGCGACAGGGGCCGAGCAGTACTTC. This codes for CASSATGAEQYF.

The CDR3, as DNA: TGTGCCAGCACGGTAATAGCGGGTCGCAATGAGCAGTTCTTC. As protein: CASTVIAGRNEQFF. The chain joins TRBV2 to TRBJ2-1, with 7 bases fitting TRBD2. Germline-derived CDR1 and CDR2 are SNHLY and FYNNEI. The ends lost 7 bases at V and 6 bases at J; junction bases unmatched: 9. The CDR3 has 14 residues.

CDR3 loop: CASSPRLAGGTDTQYF. The CDR3 coding sequence is TGTGCCAGCAGCCCTAGACTAGCGGGCGGCACAGATACGCAGTATTTT. The V gene is TRBV7-3, the J gene TRBJ2-3; 10 nucleotides align to TRBD2. Germline trimming cut 5 bases from V and 1 base from J; bases unmatched to any gene: 6. Looked up from germline, CDR1 is SGHTA and CDR2 is FQGTGA. CDR3 length: 16 residues. Full variable domain (missing parts from reference TRBV7-3 and TRBJ2-3): GAGVSQTPSNKVTEKGKYVELRCDPISGHTALYWYRQSLGQGPEFLIYFQGTGAADDSGLPNDRFFAVRPEGSVSTLKIQRTERGDSAVYLCASSPRLAGGTDTQYFGPGTRLTVL.

V gene TRBV24-1 combines with J gene TRBJ2-2; possible D gene TRBD2, 5 bases. There are 16 residues in the CDR3. V was pared by 1 base and J by 1 base, with 9 bases between. Germline V gene lookup returns CDR1 KGHDR and CDR2 SFDVKD. The CDR3, as DNA: TGTGCCACCAGTGATTTCGGGGTTCAGAACACCGGGGAGCTGTTTTTT. This sequence encodes CATSDFGVQNTGELFF.

In this sample, this clone turned up a few times. The chain carries TRBV4-1 and TRBJ2-2, with D tentatively TRBD2 (6 bases). Looked up from germline, CDR1 is MGHRA and CDR2 is YSYEKL. The germline V and J ends were trimmed by 4 bases and 2 bases, with 14 bases remaining between them. This CDR3 contains 16 residues. The CDR3 reads CASSPRGGVNTGELFF. DNA of the CDR3: TGCGCCAGCAGCCCCCGAGGAGGGGTAAACACCGGGGAGCTGTTTTTT.

This clone was seen a single time. J is TRBJ2-5 and V is TRBV5-1; 7 nucleotides align to TRBD1. Germline V CDR1 and CDR2: SGHRS, YFSETQ. CDR3 length equals 15 residues. With V trimmed by 3 bases and J by 4 bases, 9 bases remained unmatched. The CDR3 spells CASSSAPGGGETQYF. The CDR3 region has the DNA TGCGCCAGCAGCTCGGCCCCAGGGGGTGGAGAGACCCAGTACTTC. The whole variable domain, filled in from reference TRBV5-1 and TRBJ2-5, reads KAGVTQTPRYLIKTRGQQVTLSCSPISGHRSVSWYQQTPGQGLQFLFEYFSETQRNKGNFPGRFSGRQFSNSRSEMNVSTLELGDSALYLCASSSAPGGGETQYFGPGTRLLVL.

The V call is TRBV9, the J call TRBJ2-1, with 8 bases fitting TRBD2. The V segment lost 0 bases and the J segment 6 bases; nucleotides outside the gene matches: 20. The CDR3 sequence is 20 residues long. Germline V gives CDR1 SGDLS, CDR2 YYNGEE. This CDR3 reads CASSVATETSGFFKGNEQFF. The CDR3 DNA sequence: TGTGCCAGCAGCGTAGCTACCGAAACTAGCGGTTTTTTCAAGGGCAATGAGCAGTTCTTC.